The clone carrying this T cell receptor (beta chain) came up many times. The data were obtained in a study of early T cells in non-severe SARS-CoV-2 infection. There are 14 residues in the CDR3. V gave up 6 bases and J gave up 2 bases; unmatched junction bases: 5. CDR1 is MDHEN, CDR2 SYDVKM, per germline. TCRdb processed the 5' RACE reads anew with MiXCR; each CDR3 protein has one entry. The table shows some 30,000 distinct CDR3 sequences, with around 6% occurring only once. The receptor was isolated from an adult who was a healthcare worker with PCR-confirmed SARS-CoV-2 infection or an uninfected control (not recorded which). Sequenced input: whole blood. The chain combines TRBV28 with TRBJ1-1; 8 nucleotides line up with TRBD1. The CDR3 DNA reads TGTGCCAGCAGGAACAGGGGGGGTAACACTGAAGCTTTCTTT. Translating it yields CASRNRGGNTEAFF. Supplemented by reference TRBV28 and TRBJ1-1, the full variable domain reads DVKVTQSSRYLVKRTGEKVFLECVQDMDHENMFWYRQDPGLGLRLIYFSYDVKMKEKGDIPEGYSVSREKKERFSLILESASTNQTSMYLCASRNRGGNTEAFFGQGTRLTVV.